This T cell receptor (beta chain) came from a study of cytomegalovirus exposure and HLA in healthy donors. Study summary: Earlier, some 180 million T cells were analyzed, and fewer than 120 million unique TCR beta sequences were found among them. Overall study findings and caveats: There were several of the most significant clusters that appeared linked to common viral pathogens in a later analysis. In a later analysis, approximately 18,000 TCR beta sequences were associated with HLA alleles at 0.05 false discovery rate.

The PCR made use of 60 Vbeta and 13 Jbeta primers. The assay was immunoSEQ multiplex PCR, and TCRdb's table has in-frame clones only and misses some. The table includes approximately 92,000 clones, roughly 80% detected once. Comments on this clone: Its antigen is as yet unknown.

The origin of this receptor is a man aged 50-59 years in good health and CMV-seropositive. The sequenced material came from PBMCs.

CDR3: CASSLGRGGRDTQYF. CDR3 coding DNA: TGTGCCAGCAGCTTAGGACGGGGGGGCCGGGATACGCAGTATTTT. This chain uses TRBV7-2 with TRBJ2-3, with TRBD2 matching 8 bases. The CDR3 is made up of 15 amino acids. Trimming cost V 1 base and J 6 bases; bases outside gene matches: 6. Per the germline V gene, CDR1 is SGHTA and CDR2 is FQGNSA.